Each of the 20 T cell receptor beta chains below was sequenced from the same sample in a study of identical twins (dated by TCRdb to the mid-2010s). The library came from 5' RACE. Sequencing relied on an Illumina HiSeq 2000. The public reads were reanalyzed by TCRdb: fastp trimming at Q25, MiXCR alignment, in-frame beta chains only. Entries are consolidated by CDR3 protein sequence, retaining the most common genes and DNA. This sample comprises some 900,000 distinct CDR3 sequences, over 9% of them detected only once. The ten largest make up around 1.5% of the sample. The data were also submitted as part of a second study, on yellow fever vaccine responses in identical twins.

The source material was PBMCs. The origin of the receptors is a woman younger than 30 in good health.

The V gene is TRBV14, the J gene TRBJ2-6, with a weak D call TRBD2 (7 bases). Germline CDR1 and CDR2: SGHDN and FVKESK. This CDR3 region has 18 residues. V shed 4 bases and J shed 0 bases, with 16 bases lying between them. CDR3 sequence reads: CASSPIGGRNSGANVLTF. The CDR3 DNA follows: TGTGCCAGCAGCCCTATCGGGGGGCGAAACTCTGGGGCCAACGTCCTGACTTTC.

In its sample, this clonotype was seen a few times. The DNA of the CDR3 is TGCGCCAGCAGTTCCCCCGGGGGCTCCTACGAGCAGTACTTC. It codes for CASSSPGGSYEQYF. V is TRBV23-1 and J is TRBJ2-7, with D tentatively TRBD2 (6 bases). TRBV23-1 is placed among ORFs of uncertain function. This CDR3 is 14 amino acids long. Deletions cut 5 bases from V and 0 bases from J, with 11 bases between.

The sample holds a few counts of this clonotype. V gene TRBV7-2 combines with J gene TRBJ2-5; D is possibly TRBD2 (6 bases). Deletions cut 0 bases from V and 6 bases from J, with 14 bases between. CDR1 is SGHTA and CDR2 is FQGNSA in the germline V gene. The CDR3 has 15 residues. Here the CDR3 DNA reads TGTGCCAGCAGCTTAGCCCGGGACTTGGTACAGACCCAGTACTTC. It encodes CASSLARDLVQTQYF.

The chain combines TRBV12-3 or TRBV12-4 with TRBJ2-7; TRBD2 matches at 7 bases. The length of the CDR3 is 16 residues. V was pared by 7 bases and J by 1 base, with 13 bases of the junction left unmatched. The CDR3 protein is CASTRGLGGPSYEQYF. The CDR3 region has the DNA TGTGCCAGCACCCGAGGACTGGGAGGGCCTTCCTACGAGCAGTACTTC.

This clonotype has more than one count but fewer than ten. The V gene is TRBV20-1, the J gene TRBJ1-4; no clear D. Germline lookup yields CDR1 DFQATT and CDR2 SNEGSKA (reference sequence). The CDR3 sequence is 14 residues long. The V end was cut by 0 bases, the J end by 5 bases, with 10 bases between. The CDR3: CSARDGGWNEKLFF. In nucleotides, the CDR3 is TGCAGTGCTAGAGACGGAGGGTGGAATGAAAAACTGTTTTTT.

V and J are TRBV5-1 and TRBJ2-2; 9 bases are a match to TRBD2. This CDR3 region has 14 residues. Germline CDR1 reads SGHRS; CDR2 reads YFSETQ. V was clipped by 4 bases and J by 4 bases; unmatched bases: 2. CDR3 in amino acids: CASSGLATTGELFF. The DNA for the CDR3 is TGCGCCAGCAGCGGACTAGCGACCACCGGGGAGCTGTTTTTT. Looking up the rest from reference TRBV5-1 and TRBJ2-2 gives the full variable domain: KAGVTQTPRYLIKTRGQQVTLSCSPISGHRSVSWYQQTPGQGLQFLFEYFSETQRNKGNFPGRFSGRQFSNSRSEMNVSTLELGDSALYLCASSGLATTGELFFGEGSRLTVL.

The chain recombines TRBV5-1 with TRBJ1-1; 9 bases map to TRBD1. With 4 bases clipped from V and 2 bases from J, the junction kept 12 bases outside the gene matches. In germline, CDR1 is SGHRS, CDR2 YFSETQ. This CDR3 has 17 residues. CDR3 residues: CASSIRDRAQGNTEAFF. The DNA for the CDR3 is TGCGCCAGCAGCATCCGGGACAGGGCCCAAGGTAACACTGAAGCTTTCTTT.

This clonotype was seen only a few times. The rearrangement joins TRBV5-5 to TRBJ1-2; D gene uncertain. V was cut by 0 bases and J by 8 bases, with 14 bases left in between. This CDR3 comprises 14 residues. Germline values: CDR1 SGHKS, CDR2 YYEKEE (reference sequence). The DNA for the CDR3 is TGTGCCAGCAGCTTGGGGGTTACGTTTGAGGGCTACACCTTC. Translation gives CASSLGVTFEGYTF.

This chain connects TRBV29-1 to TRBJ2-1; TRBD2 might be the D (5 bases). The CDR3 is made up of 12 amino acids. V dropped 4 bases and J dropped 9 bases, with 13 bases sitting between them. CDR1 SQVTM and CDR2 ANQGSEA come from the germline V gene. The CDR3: CSVVEDLIEQFF. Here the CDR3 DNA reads TGCAGCGTTGTCGAGGACTTAATTGAGCAGTTCTTC.

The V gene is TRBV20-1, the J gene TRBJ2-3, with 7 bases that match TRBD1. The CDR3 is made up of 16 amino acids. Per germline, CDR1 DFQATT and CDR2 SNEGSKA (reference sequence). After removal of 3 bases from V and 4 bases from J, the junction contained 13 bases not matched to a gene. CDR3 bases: TGCAGTGCTAGTAAGGGACAGATAAACTTTGCAGATACGCAGTATTTT. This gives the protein CSASKGQINFADTQYF.

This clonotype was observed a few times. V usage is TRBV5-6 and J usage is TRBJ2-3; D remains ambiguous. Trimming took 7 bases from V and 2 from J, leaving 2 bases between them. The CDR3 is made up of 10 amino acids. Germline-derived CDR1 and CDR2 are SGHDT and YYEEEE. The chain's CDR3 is CASLTDTQYF. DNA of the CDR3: TGTGCCAGCCTCACAGATACGCAGTATTTT.

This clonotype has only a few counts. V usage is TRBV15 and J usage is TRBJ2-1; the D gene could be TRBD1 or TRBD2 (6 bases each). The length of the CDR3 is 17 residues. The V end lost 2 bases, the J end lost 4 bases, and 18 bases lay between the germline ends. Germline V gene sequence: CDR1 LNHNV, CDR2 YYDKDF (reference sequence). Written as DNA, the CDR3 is TGTGCCACCAGCAGACCCGGAGGGGGACCCATGTACAATGAGCAGTTCTTC. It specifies CATSRPGGGPMYNEQFF.

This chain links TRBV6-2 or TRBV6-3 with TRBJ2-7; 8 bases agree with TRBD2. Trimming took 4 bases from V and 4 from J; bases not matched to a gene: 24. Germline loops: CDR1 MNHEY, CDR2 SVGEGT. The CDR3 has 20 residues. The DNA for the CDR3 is TGTGCCAGCAGTTTCCTATTTGGGCGGGAGGAAGTCAAGACTCGTTACGAGCAGTACTTC. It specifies CASSFLFGREEVKTRYEQYF.

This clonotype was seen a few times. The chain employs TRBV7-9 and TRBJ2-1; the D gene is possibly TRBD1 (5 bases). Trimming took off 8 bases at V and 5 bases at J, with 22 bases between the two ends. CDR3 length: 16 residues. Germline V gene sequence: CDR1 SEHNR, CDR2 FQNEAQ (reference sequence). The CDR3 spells CASGRRGVEIHNEQFF. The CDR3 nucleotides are TGTGCCAGCGGCCGAAGGGGTGTGGAGATCCACAATGAGCAGTTCTTC.

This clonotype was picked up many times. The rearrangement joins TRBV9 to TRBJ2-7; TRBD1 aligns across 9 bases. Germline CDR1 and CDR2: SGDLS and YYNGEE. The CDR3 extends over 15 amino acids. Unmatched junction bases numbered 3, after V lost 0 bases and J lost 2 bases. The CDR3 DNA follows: TGTGCCAGCAGCGTAGGGGGACAGGGAACCTACGAGCAGTACTTC. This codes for CASSVGGQGTYEQYF.

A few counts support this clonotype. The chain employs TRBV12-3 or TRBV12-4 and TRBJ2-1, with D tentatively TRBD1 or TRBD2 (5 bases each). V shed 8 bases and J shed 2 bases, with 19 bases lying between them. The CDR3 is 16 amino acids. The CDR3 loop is CASSSRQGRTYNEQFF. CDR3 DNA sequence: TGTGCCAGCTCGTCGAGGCAGGGACGGACCTACAATGAGCAGTTCTTC.

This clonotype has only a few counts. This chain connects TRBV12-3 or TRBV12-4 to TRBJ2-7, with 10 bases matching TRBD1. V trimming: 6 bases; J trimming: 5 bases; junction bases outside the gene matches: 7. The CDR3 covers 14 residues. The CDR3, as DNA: TGTGCCAGCAGCCGGGACAGGGGAAAAGACGAGCAGTACGTC. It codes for CASSRDRGKDEQYV.

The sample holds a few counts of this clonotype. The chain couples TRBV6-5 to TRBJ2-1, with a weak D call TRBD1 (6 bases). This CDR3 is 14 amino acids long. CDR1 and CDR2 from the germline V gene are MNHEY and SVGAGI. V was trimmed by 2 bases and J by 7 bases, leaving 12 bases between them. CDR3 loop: CASSYATGGNEQFF. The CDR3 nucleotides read TGTGCCAGCAGTTACGCGACAGGCGGGAATGAGCAGTTCTTC.

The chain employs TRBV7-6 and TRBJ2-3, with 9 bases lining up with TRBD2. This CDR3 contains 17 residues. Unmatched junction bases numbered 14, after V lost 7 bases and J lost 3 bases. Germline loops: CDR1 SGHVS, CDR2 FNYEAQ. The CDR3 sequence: CASTRDRERGATDTQYF. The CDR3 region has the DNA TGTGCCAGCACTCGAGACAGAGAGCGGGGGGCTACAGATACGCAGTATTTT.

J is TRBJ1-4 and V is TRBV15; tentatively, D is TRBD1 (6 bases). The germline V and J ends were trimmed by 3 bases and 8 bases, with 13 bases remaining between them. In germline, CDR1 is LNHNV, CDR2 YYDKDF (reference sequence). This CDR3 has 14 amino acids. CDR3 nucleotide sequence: TGTGCCACCAGCAGGAACAGGGATAAGGAAAAACTGTTTTTT. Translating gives CATSRNRDKEKLFF.